This entry lists 12 T cell receptor beta chains sequenced from one sample in a study of OX40 agonist ivuxolimab in advanced cancers. Here immunoSEQ multiplex PCR was the method, and the copy in TCRdb shows in-frame clones only, minus some. The table shows about 22,000 clones, with almost 85% occurring only once. Source: CD4+ or CD8+ T cells sorted from blood, taken in a trial of the OX40 agonist ivuxolimab. The receptors here all came from an adult with an advanced solid tumor such as melanoma, head and neck, liver or kidney cancer.

V gene TRBV10-2 combines with J gene TRBJ2-2, with D unresolved. CDR1 WSHSY and CDR2 SAAADI come from the germline V gene. The V and J ends lost 7 bases and 5 bases respectively, with 11 bases between them. The CDR3 spans 13 residues. CDR3 sequence (DNA): TGCGCCAGCATTTCTCCTTTTACCGGGGAGCTGTTTTTT. It translates to CASISPFTGELFF.

The rearrangement uses TRBV27 and TRBJ2-3; D is possibly TRBD1 (5 bases). The V and J ends lost 2 bases and 8 bases respectively, with 14 bases between them. This CDR3 is built from 14 residues. Per the germline V gene, CDR1 is MNHEY and CDR2 is SMNVEV (reference sequence). CDR3 loop: CASSLGAATVTQYF. Written as DNA, the CDR3 is TGTGCCAGCAGTTTAGGGGCAGCAACTGTTACGCAGTATTTT.

The V gene is TRBV28, the J gene TRBJ2-1; 8 bases match TRBD1. V lost 5 bases and J lost 10; bases outside the gene matches: 7. CDR3 length: 13 residues. Per germline, CDR1 MDHEN and CDR2 SYDVKM. The CDR3 DNA follows: TGTGCCAGCAGTGCTACAGGACAGGGAGAGCAGTTCTTC. It encodes CASSATGQGEQFF.

This clone turned up a few times. V gene TRBV5-6 combines with J gene TRBJ2-7; 9 bases align to TRBD1. V shed 4 bases, J shed 2 bases, and the junction held 4 bases outside the gene matches. The length of the CDR3 is 14 residues. Germline CDR1 is SGHDT and CDR2 is YYEEEE. The DNA of the CDR3 is TGTGCCAGCAGCCACCGGGACAGGGCCTACGAGCAGTACTTC. The encoded protein is CASSHRDRAYEQYF.

This clone was observed a handful of times. V is TRBV4-1 and J is TRBJ1-5, with D perhaps TRBD1 (5 bases). The germline V gene encodes CDR1 MGHRA and CDR2 YSYEKL. With 1 base removed from V and 7 bases from J, the gap between germline ends came to 8 bases. CDR3 length: 13 residues. CDR3 loop: CASSQGQFQPQHF. The CDR3 nucleotides are TGCGCCAGCAGCCAAGGACAGTTCCAGCCCCAGCATTTT.

The chain employs TRBV5-6 and TRBJ2-5, with D possibly matching TRBD1 (5 bases). The length of the CDR3 is 15 residues. Trimming pared 3 bases from V and 0 bases from J, leaving 12 bases between. In germline, CDR1 is SGHDT, CDR2 YYEEEE. This chain's CDR3 is CASSWGTTNQETQYF. CDR3 bases: TGTGCCAGCAGCTGGGGCACCACCAACCAAGAGACCCAGTACTTC.

This chain uses TRBV10-3 with TRBJ2-5; the match to TRBD2 covers 7 bases. The germline V gene encodes CDR1 ENHRY and CDR2 SYGVKD. The length of the CDR3 is 17 residues. V was pared by 3 bases and J by 2 bases, with 12 bases of the junction left unmatched. The CDR3 sequence is CAISDGIRMGLQETQYF. CDR3 in DNA: TGTGCCATCAGTGACGGTATACGGATGGGACTACAAGAGACCCAGTACTTC.

The CDR3 coding sequence is TGTGCCAGCAGCTTTACCAGGGGTTACGAGCAGTACTTC. It translates to CASSFTRGYEQYF. The chain combines TRBV5-6 with TRBJ2-7; D possibly corresponds to TRBD1 (6 bases). V lost 2 bases to trimming and J lost 4 bases, with 10 bases between them. Germline loops: CDR1 SGHDT, CDR2 YYEEEE. The CDR3 spans 13 residues.

The chain carries TRBV5-4 and TRBJ2-1; 10 positions match TRBD2. Germline V lookup: CDR1 SGHNT, CDR2 YYREEE (reference sequence). This CDR3 has 15 residues. V lost 4 bases to trimming and J lost 5 bases; unmatched junction nucleotides: 6. CDR3 protein: CASSHGTSENNEQFF. The CDR3 nucleotides are TGTGCCAGCAGCCACGGGACTAGCGAAAACAATGAGCAGTTCTTC.

The CDR3 spells CAWSPFGREEQFF. The CDR3 nucleotides are TGTGCCTGGAGCCCTTTTGGGCGGGAAGAGCAGTTCTTC. This chain connects TRBV30 to TRBJ2-1, with D possibly being TRBD2 (6 bases). The germline CDR1 and CDR2 sequences are GTSNPN and SVGIG (reference sequence). V was pared by 3 bases and J by 10 bases, with 16 bases between. CDR3 length: 13 residues.

This clone was picked up one time. The J gene is TRBJ1-5, the V gene TRBV2; possibly TRBD1 for D (6 bases). This CDR3 is 13 amino acids long. Germline loops: CDR1 SNHLY, CDR2 FYNNEI. V gave up 4 bases and J gave up 5 bases, with 9 bases separating them. The CDR3 sequence is CASSAGVHQPQHF. The CDR3 DNA reads as TGTGCCAGCAGTGCAGGGGTCCATCAGCCCCAGCATTTT.

Regarding this clone: One end of the junction does not line up with germline, which may come from a read error. In the same sample, other DNA sequences code for this CDR3. The chain links TRBV25-1 to TRBJ2-7, with D possibly being TRBD1 (6 bases). The CDR3 is 17 residues long. The V gene's germline CDR1 is MGHDK and CDR2 SYGVNS. The CDR3 reads CASSGYGQFRVTYEQYF. The CDR3 nucleotides are TGTGCTAGCAGTGGCTATGGACAGTTCAGGGTAACATACGAGCAGTACTTC.